The entry that follows covers one T cell receptor beta chain sequence. Antigen unknown. Trimming cost V 2 bases and J 7 bases, with 14 bases left between them. This CDR3 is 15 amino acids long. Germline CDR1 MNHEY, CDR2 SVGAGI. Data came from immunoSEQ multiplex PCR; TCRdb stores just in-frame clones and leaves some out. The sample records under 50,000 clones, about three quarters being singletons. This sample is drawn from a study of OX40 agonist ivuxolimab in advanced cancers. Study-level results: Which antigen the expanded peripheral T cells recognized is unknown.

The source is an adult with an advanced solid tumor such as melanoma, head and neck, liver or kidney cancer. The V gene is TRBV6-5, the J gene TRBJ2-2, with a tentative D call TRBD1 (5 bases). The input for sequencing was CD4+ or CD8+ T cells sorted from blood, taken in a trial of the OX40 agonist ivuxolimab. The CDR3 spells CASSYRTQVVGELFF. For the CDR3, the DNA is TGTGCCAGCAGTTACAGGACACAAGTCGTCGGGGAGCTGTTTTTT.